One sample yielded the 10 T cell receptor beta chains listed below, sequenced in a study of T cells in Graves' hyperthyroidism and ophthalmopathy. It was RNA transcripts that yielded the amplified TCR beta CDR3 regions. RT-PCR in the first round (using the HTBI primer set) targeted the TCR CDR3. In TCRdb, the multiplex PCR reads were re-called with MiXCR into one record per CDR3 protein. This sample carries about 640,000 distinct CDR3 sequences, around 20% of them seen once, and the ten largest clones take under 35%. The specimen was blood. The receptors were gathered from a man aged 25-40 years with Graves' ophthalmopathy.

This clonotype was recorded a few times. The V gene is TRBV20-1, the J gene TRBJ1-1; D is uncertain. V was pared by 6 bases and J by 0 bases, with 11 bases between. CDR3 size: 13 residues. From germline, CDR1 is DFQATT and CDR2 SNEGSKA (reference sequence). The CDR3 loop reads CSAIHTMNTEAFF. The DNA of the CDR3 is TGCAGTGCCATACATACTATGAACACTGAAGCTTTCTTT.

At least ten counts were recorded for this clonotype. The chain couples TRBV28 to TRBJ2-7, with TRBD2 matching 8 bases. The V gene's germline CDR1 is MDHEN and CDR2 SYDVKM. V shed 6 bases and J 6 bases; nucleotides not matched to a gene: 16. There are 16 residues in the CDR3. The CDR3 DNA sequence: TGTGCCAGCAGCTACCCCGAAAGGCTAGCGGGCGGCGAGCAGTACTTC. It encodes CASSYPERLAGGEQYF.

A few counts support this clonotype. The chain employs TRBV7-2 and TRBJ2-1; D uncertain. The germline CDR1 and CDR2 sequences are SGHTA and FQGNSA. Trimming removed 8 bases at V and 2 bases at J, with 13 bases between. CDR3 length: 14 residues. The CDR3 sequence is CASLSQQAYNEQFF. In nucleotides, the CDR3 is TGTGCCAGCCTAAGCCAGCAGGCCTACAATGAGCAGTTCTTC.

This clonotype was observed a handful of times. In DNA form, the CDR3 reads TGTGCCTGGAGTGTGGCAGGGGCCTTCTCTGGAAACACCATATATTTT. Amino acids: CAWSVAGAFSGNTIYF. This rearrangement joins TRBV30 to TRBJ1-3, with TRBD1 as a possible D gene (6 bases). V shed 0 bases and J shed 0 bases, with 12 bases lying between them. The CDR3 consists of 16 residues. Germline loops: CDR1 GTSNPN, CDR2 SVGIG (reference sequence).

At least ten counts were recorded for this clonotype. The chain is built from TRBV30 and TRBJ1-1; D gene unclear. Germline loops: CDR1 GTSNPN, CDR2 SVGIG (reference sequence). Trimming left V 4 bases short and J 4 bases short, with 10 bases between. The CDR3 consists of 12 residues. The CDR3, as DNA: TGTGCCTGGATCGGACTGGGCACTGAAGCTTTCTTT. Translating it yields CAWIGLGTEAFF.

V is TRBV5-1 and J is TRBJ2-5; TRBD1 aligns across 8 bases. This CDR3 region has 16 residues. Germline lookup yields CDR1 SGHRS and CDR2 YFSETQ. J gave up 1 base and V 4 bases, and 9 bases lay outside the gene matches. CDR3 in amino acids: CASSTWTGSSQETQYF. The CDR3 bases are TGCGCCAGCAGCACCTGGACAGGGAGTAGCCAAGAGACCCAGTACTTC.

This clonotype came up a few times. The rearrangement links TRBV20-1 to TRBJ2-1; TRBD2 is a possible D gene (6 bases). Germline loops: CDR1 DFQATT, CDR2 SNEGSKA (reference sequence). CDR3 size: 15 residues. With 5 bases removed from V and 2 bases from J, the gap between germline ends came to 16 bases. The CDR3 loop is CSAGTPGVPYNEQFF. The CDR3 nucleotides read TGCAGTGCTGGGACCCCGGGGGTCCCCTACAATGAGCAGTTCTTC.

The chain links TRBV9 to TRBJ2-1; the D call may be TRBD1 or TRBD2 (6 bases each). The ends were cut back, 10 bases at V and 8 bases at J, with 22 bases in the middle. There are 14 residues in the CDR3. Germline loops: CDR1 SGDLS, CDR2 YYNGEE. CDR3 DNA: TGTGCCGGCGAGAGGGGGAGACCGGGGGATGAGCAGTTCTTC. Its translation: CAGERGRPGDEQFF.

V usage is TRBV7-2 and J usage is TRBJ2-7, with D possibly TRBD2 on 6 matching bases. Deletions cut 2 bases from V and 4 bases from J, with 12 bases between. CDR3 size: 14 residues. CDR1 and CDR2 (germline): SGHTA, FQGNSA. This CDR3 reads CASSLSGAGYEQYF. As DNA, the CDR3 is TGTGCCAGCAGCTTATCGGGAGCCGGGTACGAGCAGTACTTC.

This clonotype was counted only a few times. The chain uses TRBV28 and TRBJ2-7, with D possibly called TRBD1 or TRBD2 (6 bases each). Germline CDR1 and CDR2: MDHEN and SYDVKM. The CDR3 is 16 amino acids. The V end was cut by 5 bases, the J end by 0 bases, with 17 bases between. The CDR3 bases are TGTGCCAGCAGTCAAGGAGGGGGTTATGACTCCTACGAGCAGTACTTC. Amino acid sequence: CASSQGGGYDSYEQYF.